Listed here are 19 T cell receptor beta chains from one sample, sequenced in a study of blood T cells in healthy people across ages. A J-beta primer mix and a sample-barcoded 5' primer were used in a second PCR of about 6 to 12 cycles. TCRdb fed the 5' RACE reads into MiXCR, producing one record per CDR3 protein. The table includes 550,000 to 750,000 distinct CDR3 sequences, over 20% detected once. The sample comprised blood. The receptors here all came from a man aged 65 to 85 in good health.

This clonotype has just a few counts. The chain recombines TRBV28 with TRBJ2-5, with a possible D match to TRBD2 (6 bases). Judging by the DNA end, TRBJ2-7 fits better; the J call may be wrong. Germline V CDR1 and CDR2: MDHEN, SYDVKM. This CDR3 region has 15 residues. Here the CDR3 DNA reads TGTGCCAGCAGTTCCACCGGGACTGTATCCTACGAGCAGTACTTC. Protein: CASSSTGTVSYEQYF.

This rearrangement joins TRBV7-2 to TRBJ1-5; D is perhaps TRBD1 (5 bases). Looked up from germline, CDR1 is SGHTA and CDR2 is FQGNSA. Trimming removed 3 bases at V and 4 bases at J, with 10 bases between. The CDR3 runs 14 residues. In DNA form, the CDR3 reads TGTGCCAGCAGCTTTCTAGGGGCAAATCAGCCCCAGCATTTT. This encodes CASSFLGANQPQHF.

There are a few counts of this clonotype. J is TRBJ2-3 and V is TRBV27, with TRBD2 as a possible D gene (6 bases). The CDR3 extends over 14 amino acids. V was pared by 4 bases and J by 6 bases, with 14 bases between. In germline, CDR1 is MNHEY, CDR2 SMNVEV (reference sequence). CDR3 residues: CASSSRLGADTQYF. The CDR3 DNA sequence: TGTGCCAGCAGTTCCCGACTAGGGGCGGATACGCAGTATTTT.

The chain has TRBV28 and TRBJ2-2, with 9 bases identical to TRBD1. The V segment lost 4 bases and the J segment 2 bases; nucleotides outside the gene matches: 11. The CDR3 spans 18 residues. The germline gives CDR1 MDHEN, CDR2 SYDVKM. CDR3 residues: CASSSDRGAFFNTGELFF. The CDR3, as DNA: TGTGCCAGCAGTTCGGACAGGGGTGCGTTTTTTAACACCGGGGAGCTGTTTTTT.

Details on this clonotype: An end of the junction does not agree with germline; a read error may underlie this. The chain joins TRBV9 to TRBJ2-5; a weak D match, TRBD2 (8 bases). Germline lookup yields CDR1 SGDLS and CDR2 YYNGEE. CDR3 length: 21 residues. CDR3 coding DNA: TGTGCCAGCAGCCCCGAGGGGGCCGGGACTAGAGTCCCGGCCGTATACAATGAGCAGCTCTTC. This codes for CASSPEGAGTRVPAVYNEQLF.

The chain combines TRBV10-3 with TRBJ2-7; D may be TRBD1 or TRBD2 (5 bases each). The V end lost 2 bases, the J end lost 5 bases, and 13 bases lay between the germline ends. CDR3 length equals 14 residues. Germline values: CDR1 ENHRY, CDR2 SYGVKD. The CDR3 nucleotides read TGTGCCATCAGTGAGGCGACGGGGACCCACGAGCAGTACTTC. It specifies CAISEATGTHEQYF.

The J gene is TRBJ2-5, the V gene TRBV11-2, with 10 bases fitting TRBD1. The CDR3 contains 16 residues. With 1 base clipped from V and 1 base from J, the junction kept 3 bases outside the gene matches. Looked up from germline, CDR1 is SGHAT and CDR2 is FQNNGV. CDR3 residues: CASSLGTGGFQETQYF. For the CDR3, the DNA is TGTGCCAGCAGCTTAGGGACAGGGGGTTTCCAAGAGACCCAGTACTTC.

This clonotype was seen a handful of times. The CDR3 DNA follows: TGTGCCAGCAGTGAAGGGGCTAGCGGGAGCCCCTACGAGCAGTACTTC. Protein product: CASSEGASGSPYEQYF. The chain couples TRBV6-1 to TRBJ2-5; 10 bases map to TRBD2. The end of the DNA aligns better with TRBJ2-7, so the J call may be wrong. CDR3 length: 16 residues. Germline-derived CDR1 and CDR2 are MNHNS and SASEGT.

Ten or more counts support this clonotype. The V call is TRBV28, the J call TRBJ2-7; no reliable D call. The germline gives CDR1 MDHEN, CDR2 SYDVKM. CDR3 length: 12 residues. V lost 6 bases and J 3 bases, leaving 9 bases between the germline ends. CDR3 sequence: CASSFKGYEQYF. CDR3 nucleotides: TGTGCCAGCAGCTTCAAGGGCTACGAGCAGTACTTC.

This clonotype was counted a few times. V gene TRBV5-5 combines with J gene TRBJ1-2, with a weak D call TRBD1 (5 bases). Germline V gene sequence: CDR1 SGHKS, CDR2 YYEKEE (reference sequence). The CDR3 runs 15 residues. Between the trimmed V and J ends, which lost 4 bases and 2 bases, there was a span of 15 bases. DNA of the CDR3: TGTGCCAGCAGCGGAAGTCCGGGGCGCAACTATGGCTACACCTTC. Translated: CASSGSPGRNYGYTF.

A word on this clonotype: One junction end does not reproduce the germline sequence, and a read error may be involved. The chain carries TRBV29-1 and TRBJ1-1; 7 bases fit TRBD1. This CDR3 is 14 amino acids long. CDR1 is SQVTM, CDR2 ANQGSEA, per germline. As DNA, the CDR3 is TGTAGCGTTGGGGCGGACAGGTTGAACACTGAAGCTTTCTTT. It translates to CSVGADRLNTEAFF.

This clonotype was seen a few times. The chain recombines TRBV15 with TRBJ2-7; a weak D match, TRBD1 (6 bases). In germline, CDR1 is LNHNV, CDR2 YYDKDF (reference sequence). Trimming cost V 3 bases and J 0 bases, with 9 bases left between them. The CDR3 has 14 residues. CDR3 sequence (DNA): TGTGCCACCAGCAGGGACAGTCGCTCCTACGAGCAGTACTTC. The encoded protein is CATSRDSRSYEQYF.

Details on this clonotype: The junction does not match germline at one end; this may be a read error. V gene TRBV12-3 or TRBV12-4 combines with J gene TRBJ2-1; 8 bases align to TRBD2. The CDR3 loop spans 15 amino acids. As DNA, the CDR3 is TGTGCCTGCAGTTTCAGCGGGAGCTCCTACAATGAGCAGTTCTTC. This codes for CACSFSGSSYNEQFF.

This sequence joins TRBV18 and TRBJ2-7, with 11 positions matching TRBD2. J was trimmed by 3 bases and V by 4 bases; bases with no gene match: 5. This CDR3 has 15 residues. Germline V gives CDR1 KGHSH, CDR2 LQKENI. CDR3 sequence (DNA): TGTGCCAGCTCACGGCCTACTAGCGGGAGCTACGAGCAGTACTTC. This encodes CASSRPTSGSYEQYF. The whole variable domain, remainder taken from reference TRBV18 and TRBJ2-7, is NAGVMQNPRHLVRRRGQEARLRCSPMKGHSHVYWYRQLPEEGLKFMVYLQKENIIDESGMPKERFSAEFPKEGPSILRIQQVVRGDSAAYFCASSRPTSGSYEQYFGPGTRLTVT.

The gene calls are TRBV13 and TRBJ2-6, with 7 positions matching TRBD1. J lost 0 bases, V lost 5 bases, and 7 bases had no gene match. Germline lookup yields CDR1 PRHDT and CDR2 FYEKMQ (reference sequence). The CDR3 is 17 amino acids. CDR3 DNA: TGTGCCAGCAGCACGTGGACAGGATACTCTGGGGCCAACGTCCTGACTTTC. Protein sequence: CASSTWTGYSGANVLTF.

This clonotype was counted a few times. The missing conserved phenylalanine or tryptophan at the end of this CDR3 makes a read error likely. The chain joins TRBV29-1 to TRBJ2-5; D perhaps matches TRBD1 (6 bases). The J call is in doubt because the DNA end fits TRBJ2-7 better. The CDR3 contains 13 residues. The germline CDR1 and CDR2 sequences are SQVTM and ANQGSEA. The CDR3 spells CSVDLQGSYEQYL. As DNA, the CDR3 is TGCAGCGTGGATCTTCAGGGGTCCTACGAGCAGTACCTC.

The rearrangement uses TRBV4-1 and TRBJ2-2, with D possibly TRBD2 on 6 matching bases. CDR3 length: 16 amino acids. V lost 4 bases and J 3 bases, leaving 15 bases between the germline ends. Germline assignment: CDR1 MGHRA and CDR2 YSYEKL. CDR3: CASSRLGGTHTGELFF. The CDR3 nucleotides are TGCGCCAGCAGCCGACTGGGCGGGACGCACACCGGGGAGCTGTTTTTT.

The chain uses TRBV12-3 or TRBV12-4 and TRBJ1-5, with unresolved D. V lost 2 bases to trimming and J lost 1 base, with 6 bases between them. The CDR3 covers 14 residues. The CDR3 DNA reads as TGTGCCAGCAGTTTAAGGGTCAGCAATCAGCCCCAGCATTTT. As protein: CASSLRVSNQPQHF.

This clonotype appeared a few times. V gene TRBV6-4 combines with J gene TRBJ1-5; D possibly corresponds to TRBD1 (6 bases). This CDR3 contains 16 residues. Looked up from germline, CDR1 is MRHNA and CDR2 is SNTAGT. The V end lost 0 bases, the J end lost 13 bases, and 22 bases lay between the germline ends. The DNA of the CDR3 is TGTGCCAGCAGTGACTCAGGCAGGACGGCTTGGGGGCCTCAGCATTTT. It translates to CASSDSGRTAWGPQHF.